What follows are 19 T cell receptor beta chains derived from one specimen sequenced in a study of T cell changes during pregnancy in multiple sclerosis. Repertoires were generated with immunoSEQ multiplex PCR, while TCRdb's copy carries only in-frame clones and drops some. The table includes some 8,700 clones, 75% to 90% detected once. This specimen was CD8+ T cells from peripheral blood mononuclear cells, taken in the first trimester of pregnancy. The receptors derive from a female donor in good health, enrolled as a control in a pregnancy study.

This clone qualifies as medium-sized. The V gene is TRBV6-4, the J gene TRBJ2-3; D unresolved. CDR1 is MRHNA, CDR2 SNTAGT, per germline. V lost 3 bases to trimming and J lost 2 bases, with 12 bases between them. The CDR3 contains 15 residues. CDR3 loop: CASSENSGDTDTQYF. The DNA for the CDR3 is TGTGCCAGCAGTGAAAACAGTGGTGACACAGATACGCAGTATTTT.

CDR3 loop: CASSLGHNYGYTF. In DNA, the CDR3 is TGTGCCAGCAGCTTAGGGCATAACTATGGCTACACCTTC. V is TRBV11-2 and J is TRBJ1-2, with no clear D. In germline, CDR1 is SGHAT, CDR2 FQNNGV. This CDR3 is built from 13 residues. Trimming took 1 base from V and 1 from J, leaving 4 bases between them. Full variable domain (rest looked up from reference TRBV11-2 and TRBJ1-2): EAGVAQSPRYKIIEKRQSVAFWCNPISGHATLYWYQQILGQGPKLLIQFQNNGVVDDSQLPKDRFSAERLKGVDSTLKIQPAKLEDSAVYLCASSLGHNYGYTFGSGTRLTVV.

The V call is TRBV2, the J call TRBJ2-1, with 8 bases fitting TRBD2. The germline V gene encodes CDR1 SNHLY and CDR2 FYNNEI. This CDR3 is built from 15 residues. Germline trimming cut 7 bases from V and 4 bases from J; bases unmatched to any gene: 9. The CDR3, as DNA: TGTGCCAGCACCACGCGGGGGGACCCGTACAATGAGCAGTTCTTC. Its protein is CASTTRGDPYNEQFF.

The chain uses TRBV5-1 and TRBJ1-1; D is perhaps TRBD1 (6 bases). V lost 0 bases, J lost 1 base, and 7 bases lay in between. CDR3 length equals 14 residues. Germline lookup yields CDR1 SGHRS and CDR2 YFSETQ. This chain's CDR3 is CASSLAGQNTEAFF. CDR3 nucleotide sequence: TGCGCCAGCAGCTTGGCGGGACAGAACACTGAAGCTTTCTTT. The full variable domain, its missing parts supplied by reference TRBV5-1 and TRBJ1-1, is KAGVTQTPRYLIKTRGQQVTLSCSPISGHRSVSWYQQTPGQGLQFLFEYFSETQRNKGNFPGRFSGRQFSNSRSEMNVSTLELGDSALYLCASSLAGQNTEAFFGQGTRLTVV.

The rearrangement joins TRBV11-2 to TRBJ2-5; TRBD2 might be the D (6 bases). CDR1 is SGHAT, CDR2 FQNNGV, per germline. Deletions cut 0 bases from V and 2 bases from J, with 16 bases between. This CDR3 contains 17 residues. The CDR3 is CASSLDSLGGTQETQYF. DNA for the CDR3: TGTGCCAGCAGCTTAGATTCCCTTGGGGGGACTCAAGAGACCCAGTACTTC.

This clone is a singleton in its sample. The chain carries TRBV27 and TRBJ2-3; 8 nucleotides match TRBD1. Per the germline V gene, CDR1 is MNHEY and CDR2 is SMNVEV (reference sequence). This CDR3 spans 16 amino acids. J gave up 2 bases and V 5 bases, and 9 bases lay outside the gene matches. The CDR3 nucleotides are TGTGCCAGCAGTATCCAAACAGGGGGACCCACAGATACGCAGTATTTT. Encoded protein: CASSIQTGGPTDTQYF.

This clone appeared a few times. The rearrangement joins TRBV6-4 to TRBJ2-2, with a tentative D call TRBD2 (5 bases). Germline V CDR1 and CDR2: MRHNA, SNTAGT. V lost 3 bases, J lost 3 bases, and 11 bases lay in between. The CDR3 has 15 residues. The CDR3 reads CASSENSEYTGELFF. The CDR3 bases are TGTGCCAGCAGTGAGAATAGCGAATACACCGGGGAGCTGTTTTTT.

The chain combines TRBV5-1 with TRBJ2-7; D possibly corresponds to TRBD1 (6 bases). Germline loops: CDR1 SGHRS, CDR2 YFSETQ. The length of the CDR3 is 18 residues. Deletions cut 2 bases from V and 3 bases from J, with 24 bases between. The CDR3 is CASSFAYWTVGPSYEQYF. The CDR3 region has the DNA TGCGCCAGCAGCTTTGCCTACTGGACAGTAGGTCCCAGCTACGAGCAGTACTTC.

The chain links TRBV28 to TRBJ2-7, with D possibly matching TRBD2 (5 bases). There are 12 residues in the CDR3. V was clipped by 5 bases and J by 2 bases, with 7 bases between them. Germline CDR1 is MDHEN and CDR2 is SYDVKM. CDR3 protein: CASSRTPYEQYF. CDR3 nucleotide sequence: TGTGCCAGCAGTAGGACTCCCTACGAGCAGTACTTC.

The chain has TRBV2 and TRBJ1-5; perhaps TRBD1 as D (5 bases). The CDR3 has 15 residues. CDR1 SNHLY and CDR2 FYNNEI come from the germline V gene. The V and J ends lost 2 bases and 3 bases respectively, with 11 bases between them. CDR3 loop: CASSERGRPNQPQHF. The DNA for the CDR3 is TGTGCCAGCAGTGAAAGGGGCAGGCCCAATCAGCCCCAGCATTTT.

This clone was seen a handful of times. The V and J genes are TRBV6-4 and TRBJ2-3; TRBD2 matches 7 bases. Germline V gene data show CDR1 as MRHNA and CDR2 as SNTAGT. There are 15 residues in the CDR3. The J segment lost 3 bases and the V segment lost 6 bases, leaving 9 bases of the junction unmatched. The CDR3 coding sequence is TGTGCCAGCAGCCCTAATGGACTAGAAACAGATACGCAGTATTTT. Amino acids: CASSPNGLETDTQYF.

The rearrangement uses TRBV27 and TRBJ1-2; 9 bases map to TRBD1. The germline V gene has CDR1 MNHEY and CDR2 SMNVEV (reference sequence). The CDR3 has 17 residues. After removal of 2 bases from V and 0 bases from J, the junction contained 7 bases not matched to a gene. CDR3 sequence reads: CASSLRGQGSTNYGYTF. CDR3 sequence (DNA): TGTGCCAGCAGTTTACGGGGACAGGGATCTACTAACTATGGCTACACCTTC.

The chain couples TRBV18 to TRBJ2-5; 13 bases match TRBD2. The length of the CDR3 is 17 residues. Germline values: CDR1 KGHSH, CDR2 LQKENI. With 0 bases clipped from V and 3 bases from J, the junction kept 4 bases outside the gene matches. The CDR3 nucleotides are TGTGCCAGCTCACCACCTGGGACTAGCGGGGATAAAGAGACCCAGTACTTC. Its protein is CASSPPGTSGDKETQYF.

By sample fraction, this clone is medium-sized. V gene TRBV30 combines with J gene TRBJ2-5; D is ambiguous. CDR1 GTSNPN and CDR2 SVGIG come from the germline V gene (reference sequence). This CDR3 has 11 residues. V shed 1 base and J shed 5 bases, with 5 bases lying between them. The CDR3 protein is CAWSGPETQYF. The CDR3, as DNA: TGTGCCTGGAGTGGGCCGGAGACCCAGTACTTC.

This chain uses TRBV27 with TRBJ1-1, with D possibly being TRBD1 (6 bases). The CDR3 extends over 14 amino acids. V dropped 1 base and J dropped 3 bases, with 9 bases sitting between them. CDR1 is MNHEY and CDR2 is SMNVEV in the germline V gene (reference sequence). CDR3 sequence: CASSLWGQDTEAFF. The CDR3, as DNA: TGTGCCAGCAGTTTATGGGGGCAGGACACTGAAGCTTTCTTT.

The DNA of the CDR3 is TGTGCCAGCAGCTTGCAGGAAGTGGAAATAGATACGCAGTATTTT. Protein: CASSLQEVEIDTQYF. The chain uses TRBV5-5 and TRBJ2-3; the D is unclear. Trimming left V 1 base short and J 5 bases short, with 14 bases between. CDR1 SGHKS and CDR2 YYEKEE come from the germline V gene (reference sequence). The length of the CDR3 is 15 residues.

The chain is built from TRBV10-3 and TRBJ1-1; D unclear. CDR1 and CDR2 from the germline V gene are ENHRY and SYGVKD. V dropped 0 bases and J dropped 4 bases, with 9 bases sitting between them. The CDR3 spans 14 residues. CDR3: CAISESLLATEAFF. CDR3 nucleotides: TGTGCCATCAGTGAGTCCCTCTTAGCCACTGAAGCTTTCTTT.

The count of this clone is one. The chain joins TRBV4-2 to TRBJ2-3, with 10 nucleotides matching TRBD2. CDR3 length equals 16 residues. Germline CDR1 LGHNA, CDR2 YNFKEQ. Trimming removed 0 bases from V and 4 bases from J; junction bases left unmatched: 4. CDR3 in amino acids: CASSQDKAGGPDTQYF. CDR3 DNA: TGTGCCAGCAGCCAAGATAAAGCGGGGGGGCCAGATACGCAGTATTTT.

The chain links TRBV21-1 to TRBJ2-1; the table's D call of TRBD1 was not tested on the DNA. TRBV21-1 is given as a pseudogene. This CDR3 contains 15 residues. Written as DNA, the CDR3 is TGTGCCAGCAGCAAAGACGGACAGGGTTGGAATGAGCAGTTCTTC. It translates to CASSKDGQGWNEQFF.